The 3 T cell receptor beta chains below were found in one sample sequenced in a study of breast tumors, draining lymph nodes, adjacent tissues (TCRdb year 2016). Library preparation used multiplex PCR. The sequencer was an Illumina HiSeq 2000. The raw public reads went through TCRdb reprocessing: fastp at Q25, MiXCR clone calling, in-frame beta chains kept. Identical CDR3 protein sequences are pooled into one entry, listed with their most common genes and DNA. The sample has about 170,000 distinct CDR3 sequences on record, about 34% of them singletons. About 4.1% of the sample is taken by the ten largest. The axillary draining lymph nodes of breast cancer patients were the source of the lymph node samples. Sequences were obtained from axillary lymph node tissue. These receptors all stem from a female donor with breast cancer. Some clones in this sample may be carry-over from other donors' samples.

Details on this clonotype: At one end the junction does not follow the germline gene, possibly because of a read error. The chain is built from TRBV11-2 and TRBJ1-1; D gene ambiguous. Germline V gives CDR1 SGHAT, CDR2 FQNNGV. The CDR3 extends over 13 amino acids. DNA of the CDR3: TGTGCCAGCAGTTCCTCCTCTTACCCGCCAGGTGGTTTT. Residues: CASSSSSYPPGGF.

The chain has TRBV20-1 and TRBJ1-2; D is undetermined. The ends were cut back, 6 bases at V and 5 bases at J, with 25 bases in the middle. The CDR3 runs to 16 residues. The germline CDR1 and CDR2 sequences are DFQATT and SNEGSKA (reference sequence). The CDR3, as DNA: TGCAGTGCCTGGAGTGTTAAAGGGTTAGTGGAGTATGGCTACACCTTC. Its protein product is CSAWSVKGLVEYGYTF.

This clonotype was counted many times. The J gene is TRBJ2-1, the V gene TRBV6-1; D gene unclear. The CDR3 loop spans 12 amino acids. CDR1 and CDR2 from the germline V gene are MNHNS and SASEGT. The germline V and J ends were trimmed by 0 bases and 7 bases, with 4 bases remaining between them. CDR3 nucleotide sequence: TGTGCCAGCAGTGAAGCGGGGAATGAGCAGTTCTTC. Its protein is CASSEAGNEQFF.